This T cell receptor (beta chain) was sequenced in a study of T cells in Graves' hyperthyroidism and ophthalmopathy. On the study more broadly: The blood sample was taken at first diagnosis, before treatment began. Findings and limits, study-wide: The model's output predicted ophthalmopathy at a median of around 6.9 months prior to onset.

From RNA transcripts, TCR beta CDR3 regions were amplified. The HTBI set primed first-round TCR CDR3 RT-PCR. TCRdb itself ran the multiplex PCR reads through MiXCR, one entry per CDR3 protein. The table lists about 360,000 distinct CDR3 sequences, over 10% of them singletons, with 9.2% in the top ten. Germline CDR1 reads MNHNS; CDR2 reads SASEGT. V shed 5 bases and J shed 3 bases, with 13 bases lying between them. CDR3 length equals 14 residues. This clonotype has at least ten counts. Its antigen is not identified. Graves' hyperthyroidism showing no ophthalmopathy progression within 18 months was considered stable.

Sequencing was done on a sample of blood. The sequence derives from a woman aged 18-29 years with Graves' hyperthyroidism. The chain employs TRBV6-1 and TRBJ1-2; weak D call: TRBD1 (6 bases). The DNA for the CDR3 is TGTGCCAGCAGTAGCGCTGGGGGCGACTATGGCTACACCTTC. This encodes CASSSAGGDYGYTF.